This T cell receptor (beta chain) was retrieved from a study of cytomegalovirus exposure and HLA in healthy donors (dated by TCRdb to the late 2010s). Context from the whole study: The roughly 650 repertoires of the first cohort and the 120 validation repertoires were produced on the same platform, according to a later analysis. The study was designed to test whether signatures of past pathogen exposure could be identified by cataloging public T cell receptors. A separate validation cohort of roughly 120 different subjects was used in addition to the 666-subject first cohort. High-throughput TCR immunosequencing, statistical association of individual TCRs with disease status, and machine learning were combined to predict cytomegalovirus infection status.

Its CDR3 holds 14 amino acids, cysteine through phenylalanine. The CDR3 DNA has 42 bases and is translated from base 1. The germline V gene provides CDR1 SGHRS and CDR2 YFSETQ. Relative to germline, V is missing 6 bases and J is missing 4 bases, with 9 bases of the junction outside any gene match. Libraries were made using the immunoSEQ multiplex PCR assay. On the study's bioinformatics: A statistical classification framework was built for diagnosing cytomegalovirus status from the catalog of TCR beta chain sequences. Imported from immuneACCESS, the table was reduced by TCRdb to in-frame sequences with V and J called. These copies leave out some clones; in studies compared against another copy, an unresolved V gene accounts for under half, and the cause of the remainder is not known. The V and J calls and clone size were taken over from that table, and D and trimming were inferred from the DNA. The sample table records approximately 140,000 clones; 70% to 90% of these occur just once. 2.9% of the sample is held by the ten biggest clonotypes.

Donors formed part of the validation cohort, which comprised over a hundred subjects and was distinct from the first cohort of fewer than 750 subjects. Concerning this clone: Its antigen is currently not known. Per-base quality was not reported, and no clone a single base away is much larger than it.

Results the study describes overall, beyond this receptor: The authors suggested that the approach could potentially be generalized to other disease states and immunological phenotypes. Most TCR sequences were observed very rarely across donors, whereas some public TCRs were present in many individuals. In vitro tests confirmed that a few of the cytomegalovirus-associated TCR beta chains recognize cytomegalovirus antigens. The study listed 150 to 200 TCR beta chains as associated with cytomegalovirus. Of the cluster scores, roughly 95% were above 0 in a later analysis, which found that TCRs clustered in the first cohort also tended to co-occur in the 95 to 150 validation repertoires. In both the original and validation cohorts, the classifier was reported to diagnose cytomegalovirus status with high specificity and sensitivity. A later analysis lacked HLA typing for the validation cohort, so it scored co-occurrence in that cohort across all 110 or so repertoires.

This chain joins TRBV5-1 to TRBJ1-1; the junction holds 7 bases that match TRBD1. The source material was PBMCs. The receptor was isolated from a young man in good health and CMV-seronegative. This receptor has the CDR3 CASTGQASSTEAFF. The DNA is as follows: TGCGCCAGCACCGGACAGGCCTCTTCCACTGAAGCTTTCTTT.